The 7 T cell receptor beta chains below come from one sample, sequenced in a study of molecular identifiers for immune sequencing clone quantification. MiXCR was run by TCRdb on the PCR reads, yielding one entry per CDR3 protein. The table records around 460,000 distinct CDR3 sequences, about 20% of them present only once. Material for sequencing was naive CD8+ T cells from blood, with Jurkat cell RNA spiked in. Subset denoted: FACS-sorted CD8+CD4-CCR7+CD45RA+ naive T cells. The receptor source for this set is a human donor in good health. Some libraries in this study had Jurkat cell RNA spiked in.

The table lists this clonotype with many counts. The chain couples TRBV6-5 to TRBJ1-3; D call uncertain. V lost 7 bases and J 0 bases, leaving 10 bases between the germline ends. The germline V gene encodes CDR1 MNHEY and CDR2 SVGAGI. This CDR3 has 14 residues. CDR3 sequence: CASTPTGSGNTIYF. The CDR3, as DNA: TGTGCCAGCACCCCTACGGGCTCTGGAAACACCATATATTTT.

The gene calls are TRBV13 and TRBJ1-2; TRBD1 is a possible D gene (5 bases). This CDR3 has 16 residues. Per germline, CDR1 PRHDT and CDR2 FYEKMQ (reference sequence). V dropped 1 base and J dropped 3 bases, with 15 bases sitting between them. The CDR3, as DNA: TGTGCCAGCAGCTTAGATAACGGGGCTTCGGACTATGGCTACACCTTC. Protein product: CASSLDNGASDYGYTF.

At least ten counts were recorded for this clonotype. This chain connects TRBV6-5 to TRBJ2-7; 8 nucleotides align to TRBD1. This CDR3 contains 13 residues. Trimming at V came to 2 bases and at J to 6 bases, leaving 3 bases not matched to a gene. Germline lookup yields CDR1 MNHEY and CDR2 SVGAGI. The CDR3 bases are TGTGCCAGCAGTTACGGACAGGGCGGCGAGCAGTACTTC. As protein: CASSYGQGGEQYF.

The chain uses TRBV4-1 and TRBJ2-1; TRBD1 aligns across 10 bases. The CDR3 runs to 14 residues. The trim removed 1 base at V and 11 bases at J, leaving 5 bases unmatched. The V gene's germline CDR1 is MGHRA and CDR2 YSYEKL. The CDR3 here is CASSQGQGAAKQFF. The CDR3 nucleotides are TGCGCCAGCAGCCAAGGACAGGGGGCTGCTAAGCAGTTCTTC.

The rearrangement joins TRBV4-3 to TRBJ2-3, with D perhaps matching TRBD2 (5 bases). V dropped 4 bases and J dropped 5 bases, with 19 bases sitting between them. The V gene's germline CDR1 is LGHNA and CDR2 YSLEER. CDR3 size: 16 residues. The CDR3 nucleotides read TGCGCCAGCAGCCCCACCTTTGAGGACTCCCGAGATACGCAGTATTTT. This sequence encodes CASSPTFEDSRDTQYF.

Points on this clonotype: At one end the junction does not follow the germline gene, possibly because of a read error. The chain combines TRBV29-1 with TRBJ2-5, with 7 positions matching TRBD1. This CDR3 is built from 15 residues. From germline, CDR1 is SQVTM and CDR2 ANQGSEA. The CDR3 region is CSASGQAFPQETQHF. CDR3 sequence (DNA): TGCAGCGCAAGCGGACAGGCGTTCCCGCAAGAGACCCAGCACTTC.

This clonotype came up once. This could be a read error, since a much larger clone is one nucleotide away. The CDR3 is CASSLGGQGLFVEAYF. In DNA, the CDR3 is TGTGCCAGCAGCTTAGGGGGACAGGGCCTCTTCGTTGAAGCTTACTTT. V gene TRBV7-9 combines with J gene TRBJ1-1; 9 positions agree with TRBD1. There are 16 residues in the CDR3. Germline CDR1 and CDR2: SEHNR and FQNEAQ (reference sequence).